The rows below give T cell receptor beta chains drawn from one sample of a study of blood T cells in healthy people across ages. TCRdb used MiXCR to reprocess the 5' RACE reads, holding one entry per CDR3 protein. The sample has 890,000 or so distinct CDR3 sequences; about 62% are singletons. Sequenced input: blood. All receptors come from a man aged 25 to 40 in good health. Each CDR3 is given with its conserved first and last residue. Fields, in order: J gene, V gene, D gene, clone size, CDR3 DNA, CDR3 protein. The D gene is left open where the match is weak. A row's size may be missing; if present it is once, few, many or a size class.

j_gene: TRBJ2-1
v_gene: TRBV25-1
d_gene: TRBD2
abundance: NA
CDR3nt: TGTGCCAGCAGTCGCGGGGGGGCCCCCAATGAGCAGTTCTTC
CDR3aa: CASSRGGAPNEQFF

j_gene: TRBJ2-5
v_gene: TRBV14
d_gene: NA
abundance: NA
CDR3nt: TGTGCCAGCAGCCAGGGACAACAGCAGTACTTC
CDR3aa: CASSQGQQQYF

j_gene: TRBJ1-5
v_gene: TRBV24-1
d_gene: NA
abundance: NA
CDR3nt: TGTGCCACCGGGAGGGGAAGCAATCAGCCCCAGCATTTT
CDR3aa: CATGRGSNQPQHF

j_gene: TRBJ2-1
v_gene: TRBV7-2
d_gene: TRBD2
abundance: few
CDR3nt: TGTGCCAGCAGCTTCTCGGGACTAGCGGGGGTCAGGGAGCAGTTCTTC
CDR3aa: CASSFSGLAGVREQFF

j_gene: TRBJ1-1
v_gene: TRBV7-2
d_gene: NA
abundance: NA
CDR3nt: TGTGCCAGCAGCCGTGTAGGGGGTGGGAGCACTGAAGCTTTCTTT
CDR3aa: CASSRVGGGSTEAFF

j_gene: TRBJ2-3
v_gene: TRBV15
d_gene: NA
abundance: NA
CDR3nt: TGTGCCACCAGCGGGCGACTAGTGCGACGAACAGATACGCAGTATTTT
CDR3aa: CATSGRLVRRTDTQYF

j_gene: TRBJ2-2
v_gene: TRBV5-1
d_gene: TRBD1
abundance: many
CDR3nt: TGCGCCAGCAGCCACACTTTGCGACAGGGTTACACCGGGGAGCTGTTTTTT
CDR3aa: CASSHTLRQGYTGELFF

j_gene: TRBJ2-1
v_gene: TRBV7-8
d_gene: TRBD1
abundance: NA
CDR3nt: TGTGCCAGCAGCTTAAAGGGGGCCCGCTCCTACAATGAGCAGTTCTTC
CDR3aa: CASSLKGARSYNEQFF

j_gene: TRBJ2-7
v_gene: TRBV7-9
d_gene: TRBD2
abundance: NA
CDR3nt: TGTGCCAGCAGCTTAATATCTAGCGGGGAGTACGAGCAGTACTTC
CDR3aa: CASSLISSGEYEQYF

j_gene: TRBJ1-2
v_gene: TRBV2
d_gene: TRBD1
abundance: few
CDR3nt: TGTGCCAGCACTTGGACAGGGGGTGGCTACACCTTC
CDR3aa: CASTWTGGGYTF

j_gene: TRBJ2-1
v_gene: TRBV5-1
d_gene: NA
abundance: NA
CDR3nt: TGCGCCAGCAGCTTGGTTGAGAGCTCCTACAGTGAGCAGTTCTTC
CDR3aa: CASSLVESSYSEQFF

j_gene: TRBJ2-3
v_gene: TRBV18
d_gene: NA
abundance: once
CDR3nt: TGTGCCAGCTCACCGATCGAGGGCACAGATACGCAGTATTTT
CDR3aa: CASSPIEGTDTQYF

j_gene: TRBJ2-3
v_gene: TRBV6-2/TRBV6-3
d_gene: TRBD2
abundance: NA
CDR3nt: TGTGCCAGCAGGGGCGGCCTAGCGGGGCCCGGCAAAAACACAGATACGCAGTATTTT
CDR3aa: CASRGGLAGPGKNTDTQYF

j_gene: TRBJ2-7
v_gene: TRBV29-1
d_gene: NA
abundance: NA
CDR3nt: TGCAGCGTTGAAGTCAGGAGTGACTACGAGCAGTACTTC
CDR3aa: CSVEVRSDYEQYF

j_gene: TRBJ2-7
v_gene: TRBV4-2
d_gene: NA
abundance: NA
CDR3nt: TGTGCCAGCAGCCAAGGGGACCAGATCCACGAGCAGTACTTC
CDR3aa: CASSQGDQIHEQYF

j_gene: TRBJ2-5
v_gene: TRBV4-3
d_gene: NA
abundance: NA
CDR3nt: TGCGCCAGCAGCCAAGATAGGGCGCGGGAAGAGACCCAGTACTTC
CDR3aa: CASSQDRAREETQYF

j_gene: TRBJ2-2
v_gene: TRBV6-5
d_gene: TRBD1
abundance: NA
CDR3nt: TGTGCCAGCAGTGACAGGGGCTTATACACCGGGGAGCTGTTTTTT
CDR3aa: CASSDRGLYTGELFF

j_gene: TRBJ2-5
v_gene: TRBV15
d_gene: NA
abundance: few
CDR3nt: TGTGCCACCAGCGCCCCCGGTAGCCTGGCGACCCAGTACTTC
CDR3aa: CATSAPGSLATQYF

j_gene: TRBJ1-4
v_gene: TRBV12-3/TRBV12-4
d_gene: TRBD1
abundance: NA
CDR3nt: TGTGCCAGCACCTTTGACAGGGAAGGAAAACTGTTTTTT
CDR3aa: CASTFDREGKLFF